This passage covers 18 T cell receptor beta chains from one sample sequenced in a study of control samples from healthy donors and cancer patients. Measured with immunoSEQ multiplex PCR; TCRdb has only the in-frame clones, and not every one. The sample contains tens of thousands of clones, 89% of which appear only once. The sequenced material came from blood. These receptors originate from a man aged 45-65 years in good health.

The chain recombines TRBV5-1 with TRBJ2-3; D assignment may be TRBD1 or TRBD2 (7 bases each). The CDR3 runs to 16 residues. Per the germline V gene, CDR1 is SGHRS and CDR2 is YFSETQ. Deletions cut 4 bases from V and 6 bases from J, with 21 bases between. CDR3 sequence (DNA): TGCGCCAGCAGCCCCTTGGCAGGGGGGGACCGGGATACGCAGTATTTT. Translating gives CASSPLAGGDRDTQYF. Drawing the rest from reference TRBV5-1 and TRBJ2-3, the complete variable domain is KAGVTQTPRYLIKTRGQQVTLSCSPISGHRSVSWYQQTPGQGLQFLFEYFSETQRNKGNFPGRFSGRQFSNSRSEMNVSTLELGDSALYLCASSPLAGGDRDTQYFGPGTRLTVL.

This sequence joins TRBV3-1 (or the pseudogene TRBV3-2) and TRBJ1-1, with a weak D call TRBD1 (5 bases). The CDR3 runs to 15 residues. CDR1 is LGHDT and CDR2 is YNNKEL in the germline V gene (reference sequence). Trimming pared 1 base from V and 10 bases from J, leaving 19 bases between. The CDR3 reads CASSQGQGRREGAFF. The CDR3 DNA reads TGTGCCAGCAGCCAAGGCCAGGGAAGGAGAGAGGGAGCTTTCTTT.

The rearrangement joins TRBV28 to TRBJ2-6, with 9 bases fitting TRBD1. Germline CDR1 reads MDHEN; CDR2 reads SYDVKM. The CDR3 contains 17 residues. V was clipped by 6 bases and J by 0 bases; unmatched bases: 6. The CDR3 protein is CASRTGTGSSGANVLTF. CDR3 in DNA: TGTGCCAGCAGAACCGGGACAGGGAGCTCTGGGGCCAACGTCCTGACTTTC.

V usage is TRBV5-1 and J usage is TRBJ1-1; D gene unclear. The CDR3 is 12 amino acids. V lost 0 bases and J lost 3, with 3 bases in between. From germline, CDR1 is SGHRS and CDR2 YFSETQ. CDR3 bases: TGCGCCAGCAGCTTGGGAGACACTGAAGCTTTCTTT. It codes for CASSLGDTEAFF.

CDR3 sequence reads: CASSPGGDRGRGGYTF. Here the CDR3 DNA reads TGTGCCAGCAGCCCCGGCGGGGACAGGGGGCGCGGTGGCTACACCTTC. V and J are TRBV7-2 and TRBJ1-2, with 12 nucleotides matching TRBD1. The CDR3 totals 16 residues. The germline V gene encodes CDR1 SGHTA and CDR2 FQGNSA. V shed 5 bases and J 7 bases; nucleotides not matched to a gene: 11.

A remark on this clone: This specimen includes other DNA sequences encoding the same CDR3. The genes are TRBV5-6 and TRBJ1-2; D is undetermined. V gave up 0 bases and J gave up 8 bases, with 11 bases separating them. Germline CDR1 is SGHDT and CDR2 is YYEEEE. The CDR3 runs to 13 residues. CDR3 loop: CASSLGRVKGYTF. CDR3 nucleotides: TGTGCCAGCAGCTTGGGTAGGGTGAAAGGCTACACCTTC.

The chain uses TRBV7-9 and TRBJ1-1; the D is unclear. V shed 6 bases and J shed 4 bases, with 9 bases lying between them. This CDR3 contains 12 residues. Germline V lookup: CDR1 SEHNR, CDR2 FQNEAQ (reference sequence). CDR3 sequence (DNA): TGTGCCAGCAGTTTGGGTTTCACTGAAGCTTTCTTT. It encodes CASSLGFTEAFF.

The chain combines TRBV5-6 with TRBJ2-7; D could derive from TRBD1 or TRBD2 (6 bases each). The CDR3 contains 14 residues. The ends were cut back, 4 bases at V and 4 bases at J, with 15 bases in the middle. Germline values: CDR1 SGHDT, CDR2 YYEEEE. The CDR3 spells CASSPLGGGYEQYF. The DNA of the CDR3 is TGTGCCAGCAGCCCCCTGGGGGGCGGTTACGAGCAGTACTTC.

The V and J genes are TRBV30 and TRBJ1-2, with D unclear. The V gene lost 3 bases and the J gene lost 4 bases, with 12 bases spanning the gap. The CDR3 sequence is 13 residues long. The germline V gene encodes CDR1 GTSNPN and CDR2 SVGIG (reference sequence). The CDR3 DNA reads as TGTGCCTGGAGAGACACCTCTGGCTATGGCTACACCTTC. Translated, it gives CAWRDTSGYGYTF.

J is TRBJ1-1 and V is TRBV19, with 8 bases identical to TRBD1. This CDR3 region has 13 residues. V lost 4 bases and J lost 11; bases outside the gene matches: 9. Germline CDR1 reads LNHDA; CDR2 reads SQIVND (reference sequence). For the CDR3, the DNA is TGTGCCAGTAGTAACTCAGGGGGCCTGAAGGCTTTCTTT. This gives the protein CASSNSGGLKAFF.

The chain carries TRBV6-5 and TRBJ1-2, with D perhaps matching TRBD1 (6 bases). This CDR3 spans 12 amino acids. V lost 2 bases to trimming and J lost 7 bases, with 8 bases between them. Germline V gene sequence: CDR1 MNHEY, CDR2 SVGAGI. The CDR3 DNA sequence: TGTGCCAGCAGTTACACAGGGATTGGCTACACCTTC. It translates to CASSYTGIGYTF.

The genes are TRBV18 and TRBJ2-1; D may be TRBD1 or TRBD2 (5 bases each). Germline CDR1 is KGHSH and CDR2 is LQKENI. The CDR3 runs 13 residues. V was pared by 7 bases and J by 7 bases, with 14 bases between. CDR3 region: CASFQGEANEQFF. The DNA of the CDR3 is TGTGCCAGCTTCCAGGGAGAGGCAAATGAGCAGTTCTTC.

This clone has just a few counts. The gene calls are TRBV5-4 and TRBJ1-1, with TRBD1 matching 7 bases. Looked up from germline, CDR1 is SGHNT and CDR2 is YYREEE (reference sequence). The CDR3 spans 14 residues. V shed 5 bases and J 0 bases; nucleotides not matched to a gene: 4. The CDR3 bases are TGTGCCAGCAGGGCGGACAGGTTGAACACTGAAGCTTTCTTT. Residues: CASRADRLNTEAFF.

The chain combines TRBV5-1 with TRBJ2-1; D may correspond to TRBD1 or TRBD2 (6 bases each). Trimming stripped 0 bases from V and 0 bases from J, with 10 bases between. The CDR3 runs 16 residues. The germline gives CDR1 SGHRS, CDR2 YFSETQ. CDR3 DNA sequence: TGCGCCAGCAGCTTGGCGGGGGCGCCCTCCTACAATGAGCAGTTCTTC. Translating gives CASSLAGAPSYNEQFF.

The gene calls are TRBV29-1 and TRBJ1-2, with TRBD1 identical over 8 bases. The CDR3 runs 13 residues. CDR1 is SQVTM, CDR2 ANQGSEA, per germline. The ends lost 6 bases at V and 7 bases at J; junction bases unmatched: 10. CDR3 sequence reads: CSVPSGQGGGYTF. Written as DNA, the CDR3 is TGCAGCGTCCCTAGTGGACAGGGAGGTGGCTACACCTTC. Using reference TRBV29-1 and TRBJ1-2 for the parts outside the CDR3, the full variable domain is SAVISQKPSRDICQRGTSLTIQCQVDSQVTMMFWYRQQPGQSLTLIATANQGSEATYESGFVIDKFPISRPNLTFSTLTVSNMSPEDSSIYLCSVPSGQGGGYTFGSGTRLTVV.

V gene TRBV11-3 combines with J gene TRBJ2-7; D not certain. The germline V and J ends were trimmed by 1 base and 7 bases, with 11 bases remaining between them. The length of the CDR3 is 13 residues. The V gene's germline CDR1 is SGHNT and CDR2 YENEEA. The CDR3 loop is CASSLAPPVEQYF. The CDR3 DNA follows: TGTGCCAGCAGCTTAGCCCCCCCTGTGGAGCAGTACTTC.

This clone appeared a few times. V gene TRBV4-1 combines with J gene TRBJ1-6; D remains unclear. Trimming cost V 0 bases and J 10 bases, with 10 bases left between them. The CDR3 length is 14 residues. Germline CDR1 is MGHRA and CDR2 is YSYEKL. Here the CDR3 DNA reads TGCGCCAGCAGCCAAGATCCCTCGTACTCACCCCTCCACTTT. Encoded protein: CASSQDPSYSPLHF.

The CDR3 region has the DNA TGTGCCAGCAGGGCAGGGGATACGCAGTATTTT. Translated: CASRAGDTQYF. V gene TRBV12-3 or TRBV12-4 combines with J gene TRBJ2-3, with D tentatively TRBD1 (5 bases). Trimming pared 6 bases from V and 6 bases from J, leaving 7 bases between. The CDR3 is 11 amino acids.